This section outlines one T cell receptor (beta chain) sequence together with its context. This clonotype has more than one count but fewer than ten. The antigen it recognizes is unknown. Per-base quality was not reported, and no clone a single base away is much larger than it. The run used an Illumina HiSeq 2500. Quantitative 5'-RACE with molecular barcodes was used to prepare TCR beta libraries. The original methods were these. To identify disease-linked TCR variants, a new computational method was used, one built on a probabilistic model of VDJ rearrangement. The raw public data were reprocessed by TCRdb itself: fastp quality trimming at Q25, MiXCR clonotype calling, in-frame beta chains only. A single entry per CDR3 protein holds the most common genes and DNA from its merged rows. For this entry, the V and J calls and clone size follow TCRdb and not the study's own pipeline. This sample is represented by 300,000 to 350,000 distinct CDR3 sequences; roughly 11% of them were singletons. The top ten hold roughly 9% of the sample.

The CDR3 sequence holds 14 residues, the cysteine and phenylalanine included. This entry keeps only the CDR3 DNA: 42 bases, framed from base 1. At the junction V is shortened by 5 bases and J by 6 bases, with 16 bases in between. The data were taken from a study of CD8 T cells in ankylosing spondylitis (dated by TCRdb to about 2017). Context from the whole study: T cell receptor beta repertoires were profiled in healthy donors and ankylosing spondylitis patients so that disease-linked TCR variants could be found. Peripheral blood samples were taken, and synovial fluid was additionally collected from ankylosing spondylitis patients. The full study cohort was made up of approximately 27 ankylosing spondylitis patients and 108 healthy donors. General findings and caveats noted by the study authors: Some of the motif variants had been reported before in the synovial fluid and blood of reactive arthritis patients, a finding that suggests common disease-initiation mechanisms. The disease-linked clones showed a CD8+ phenotype and occurred at relatively low frequencies in peripheral blood. A TCR beta motif made up of seven or eight highly homologous amino acid variants appeared to be characteristic of blood from ankylosing spondylitis patients. According to the report, matched synovial fluid samples from ankylosing spondylitis patients were significantly enriched for the disease-linked clones.

The source of this sequence is a female donor with ankylosing spondylitis or in good health (not recorded which). The V and J genes are TRBV12-3 or TRBV12-4 and TRBJ1-2, with the D gene uncertain. The specimen was blood, either unsorted or a sorted T cell fraction (not recorded which). CDR3 sequence: CASSRTTQSDGYTF. The DNA reads TGTGCCAGCAGTCGAACGACCCAATCGGATGGCTACACCTTC.